This is a list of T cell receptor beta chains from one sample in a study of blood T cell repertoires in COVID-19. Libraries were prepared by immunoSEQ multiplex PCR; TCRdb keeps only in-frame clonotypes and omits some of them. The sample comprises about 130,000 clones, roughly 80% of which are singletons, and over 15% rests with the top ten. Specimen: PBMCs or T cells enriched from blood (not recorded which). These receptors were obtained from a man under 40 who had recovered from COVID-19. The CDR3 runs from the conserved cysteine through the conserved F or W.

>TRBV9|TRBJ2-2
CASSVAPNTGELFF
>TRBV14|TRBJ2-3
CASSLGGANTQYF
>TRBV4-1|TRBJ1-1
CASSQGIRDTEAFF
>TRBV19|TRBJ2-1
CASSVTSGGYNEQFF
>TRBV7-9|TRBJ2-1
CASSPGSGSSYNEQFF
>TRBV12-3/TRBV12-4|TRBJ1-5
CASSLRTDQPQHF
>TRBV19|TRBJ1-4
CASSIGRAYTNEKLFF
>TRBV2|TRBJ1-1
CASSEVGQPEAFF
>TRBV6-5|TRBJ1-2
CASTQGRGGGYTF
>TRBV5-6|TRBJ1-3
CASSFGQAPYTIYF
>TRBV5-4|TRBJ2-7
CASSRDREYEQYF
>TRBV6-5|TRBJ2-7
CASRTTGSSSYEQYF
>TRBV6-2/TRBV6-3|TRBJ1-1
CASSYSNSRMNTEAFF
>TRBV11-3|TRBJ2-2
CASSLLFPGELFF
>TRBV9|TRBJ2-2
CASGSSRGGELFF
>TRBV19|TRBJ2-2
CASSWTGGNTGELFF
>TRBV3-1/TRBV3-2|TRBJ2-7
CASSQVQNYEQYF
>TRBV7-9|TRBJ1-5
CASSLGQGADQPQHF
>TRBV2|TRBJ2-7
CASSVDTLYEQYF
>TRBV7-3|TRBJ2-3
CASSYGLAGAGDTQYF
>TRBV3-1/TRBV3-2|TRBJ2-6
CASSQGRRAGANVLTF
>TRBV5-1|TRBJ1-1
CASSLEEGTVEAFF
>TRBV19|TRBJ1-3
CASSSGGAGNTIYF
>TRBV5-1|TRBJ2-3
CASRIGTGYLHTQYF
>TRBV5-1|TRBJ2-1
CASSRGTDNEQFF
>TRBV6-5|TRBJ1-6
CASRAGSDSPLHF
>TRBV5-1|TRBJ2-7
CASSLRSGNYEQYF
>TRBV19|TRBJ1-5
CASSIEGQGGQPQHF
>TRBV18|TRBJ1-3
CASSPGQGSWNTIYF
>TRBV20-1|TRBJ1-2
CSASETGLTGYGYTF